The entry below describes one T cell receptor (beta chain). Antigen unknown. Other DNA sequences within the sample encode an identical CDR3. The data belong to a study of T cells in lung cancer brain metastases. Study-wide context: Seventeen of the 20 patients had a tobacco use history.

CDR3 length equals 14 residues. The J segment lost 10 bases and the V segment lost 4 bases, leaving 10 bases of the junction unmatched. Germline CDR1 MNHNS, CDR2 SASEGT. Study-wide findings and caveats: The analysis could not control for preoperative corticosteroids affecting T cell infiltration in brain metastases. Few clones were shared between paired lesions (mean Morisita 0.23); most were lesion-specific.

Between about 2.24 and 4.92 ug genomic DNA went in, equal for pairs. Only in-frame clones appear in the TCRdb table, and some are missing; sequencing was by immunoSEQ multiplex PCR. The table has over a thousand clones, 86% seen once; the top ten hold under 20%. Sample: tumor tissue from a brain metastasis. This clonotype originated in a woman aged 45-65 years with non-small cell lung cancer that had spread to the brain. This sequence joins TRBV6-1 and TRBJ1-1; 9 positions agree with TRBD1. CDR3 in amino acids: CASSGSGTGYRAFF. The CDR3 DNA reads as TGTGCCAGCAGTGGATCCGGGACAGGGTATAGAGCTTTCTTT.